These T cell receptor beta chains were read from a single sample in a study of cytomegalovirus exposure and HLA in healthy donors. Assay used: immunoSEQ multiplex PCR; TCRdb lists only in-frame clones, some missing. The sample includes approximately 60,000 clones, 75% to 95% of them seen just once. The specimen sequenced was PBMCs. The receptors derive from a man in his late teens or twenties in good health and CMV-seronegative. Both conserved end residues are part of each CDR3. Fields, in order: clone size, V gene, CDR3 length, J gene, D gene, CDR3 DNA, CDR3 protein. The D gene is left open where the match is weak. Clone sizes are given selectively: once, few, many, or a class where the clone is expanded.

.	TRBV15	17	TRBJ2-2	.	TGTGCCACCAGCCCATCCTTGGTCCAAGAGGTTACCGGGGAGCTGTTTTTT	CATSPSLVQEVTGELFF
.	TRBV19	16	TRBJ2-2	.	TGTGCCAGTAGTATCCTGGACGTCGGGAGCACCGGGGAGCTGTTTTTT	CASSILDVGSTGELFF
.	TRBV6-1	12	TRBJ1-4	.	TGTGCCAGCAGAGACTTAATGGAAAAACTGTTTTTT	CASRDLMEKLFF
.	TRBV7-2	15	TRBJ2-7	TRBD1	TGTGCCAGCAGCTTATATGGGACAGTCTCCTACGAGCAGTACTTC	CASSLYGTVSYEQYF
.	TRBV12-5	15	TRBJ2-3	TRBD2	TGTGCTACGCCGACCCGGGGACTAGGGACAGATACGCAGTATTTT	CATPTRGLGTDTQYF
.	TRBV5-1	14	TRBJ1-4	TRBD1	TGCGCCAGCCGCCCCGGACAGGGTCCTGAAAAACTGTTTTTT	CASRPGQGPEKLFF
.	TRBV28	16	TRBJ2-7	TRBD1	TGTGCCAGCAGTTTTTGGGGAGGACAGGGCCTCTACGAGCAGTACTTC	CASSFWGGQGLYEQYF
once	TRBV12-5	15	TRBJ2-1	TRBD1	TGTGCTAGTGCCCCGGGACAGAACAAACTTAAAGAGCAGTTCTTC	CASAPGQNKLKEQFF
.	TRBV5-4	15	TRBJ1-1	.	TGTGCCAGCAGCCCCGAAAGCTTGCCGAACACTGAAGCTTTCTTT	CASSPESLPNTEAFF
.	TRBV15	15	TRBJ2-1	TRBD2	TGTGCCACCAGCAGGTTAGGCGGGGGGAACAATGAGCAGTTCTTC	CATSRLGGGNNEQFF
.	TRBV28	20	TRBJ2-3	TRBD2	TGTGCCAGCTCGGGACAGAGATTAGCGGGAGGGCCATTTAACGCAGATACGCAGTATTTT	CASSGQRLAGGPFNADTQYF
.	TRBV11-2	16	TRBJ2-5	TRBD2	TGTGCCAGCAGCTTCTTACTAGCGGGAGCGGGAGAGACCCAGTACTTC	CASSFLLAGAGETQYF
.	TRBV5-1	15	TRBJ1-1	TRBD1	TGCGCCAGCAGCTCTACAGGGGGCGCCGGCACTGAAGCTTTCTTT	CASSSTGGAGTEAFF
.	TRBV28	14	TRBJ2-5	TRBD1	TGTGCCAGCACCCCTGCAGGGGGCCAAGAGACCCAGTACTTC	CASTPAGGQETQYF
.	TRBV15	15	TRBJ2-3	.	TGTGCCACCACCATGACCCACAGTCACACAGATACGCAGTATTTT	CATTMTHSHTDTQYF
.	TRBV28	15	TRBJ2-3	TRBD2	TGTGCCAGCAGTTTAGCGGGAGTTCGCACAGATACGCAGTATTTT	CASSLAGVRTDTQYF
.	TRBV9	15	TRBJ1-2	.	TGTGCCAGCAGCCTTCCAGGTTCGGGGAACTATGGCTACACCTTC	CASSLPGSGNYGYTF
.	TRBV5-6	16	TRBJ2-3	TRBD2	TGTGCCAGCAGCTTGGGGACTAGCGGACCTACAGATACGCAGTATTTT	CASSLGTSGPTDTQYF
.	TRBV29-1	13	TRBJ1-5	.	TGCAGCGTTGGAGGTGATGGCAATCAGCCCCAGCATTTT	CSVGGDGNQPQHF
.	TRBV19	16	TRBJ1-1	TRBD1	TGTGCCAGTAGTTATAACGCCGGGACAGGGAATCCTGAAGCTTTCTTT	CASSYNAGTGNPEAFF
.	TRBV11-2	13	TRBJ2-7	.	TGTGCCAGCAGCTTAGGGGGGGGCAACGAGCAGTACTTC	CASSLGGGNEQYF
.	TRBV27	16	TRBJ2-7	.	TGTGCCAGCAGTTTTTCGATTGGACTAAAGAACTACGAGCAGTACTTC	CASSFSIGLKNYEQYF
.	TRBV5-1	17	TRBJ2-6	.	TGCGCCAGCAGCTTGGCGGCTACGGGCTCTGGGGCCAACGTCCTGACTTTC	CASSLAATGSGANVLTF
.	TRBV13	14	TRBJ2-7	.	TGTGCCAGCAGCCTGGGGGACACCGCTACCGAGCAGTACTTC	CASSLGDTATEQYF
.	TRBV6-1	15	TRBJ2-1	TRBD2	TGTGCCAGCAGTGGAACTAGCGGGAGTGCGGATGAGCAGTTCTTC	CASSGTSGSADEQFF
once	TRBV27	14	TRBJ1-1	.	TGTGCCAGCAGTTTCCAGGGAAGTCGGACTGAAGCTTTCTTT	CASSFQGSRTEAFF
.	TRBV7-6	17	TRBJ2-3	.	TGTGCCAGCAGCCCGAATGGGCGGGGAAGGAACGCAGATACGCAGTATTTT	CASSPNGRGRNADTQYF
.	TRBV5-1	15	TRBJ1-1	.	TGCGCCAGCAGCTTGGATAGGGGCTCGAACACTGAAGCTTTCTTT	CASSLDRGSNTEAFF
.	TRBV6-1	19	TRBJ2-1	TRBD2	TGTGCCAGCAGTGACCCCCGCGACGGACTAGCGGGAGGGTACAATGAGCAGTTCTTC	CASSDPRDGLAGGYNEQFF